One sample yielded the 8 T cell receptor beta chains listed below, sequenced in a study of post-analysis software for immune sequencing data. Study results and limitations: Patients used roughly five TRBV segments, including TRBV5-6, TRBV5-1 and TRBV20-1, more often than controls.

No cognate antigen is known for these TCRs. TCR beta cDNA libraries included unique molecular identifiers. TCRdb re-called the PCR reads with MiXCR, one entry per CDR3 protein. The sample consists of hundreds of thousands of distinct CDR3 sequences, approximately 60% of them appearing once. Sequenced: blood. Receptors originate from a girl aged 2 to 10 with multiple sclerosis.

This sequence joins TRBV5-1 and TRBJ2-1, with D hard to call. V was trimmed by 4 bases and J by 8 bases, leaving 13 bases between them. The germline V gene has CDR1 SGHRS and CDR2 YFSETQ. This CDR3 spans 13 amino acids. The CDR3 nucleotides are TGCGCCAGCAGCCCCGTGACAAGGTATGAGCAGTTCTTC. Translating it yields CASSPVTRYEQFF.

The chain combines TRBV6-1 with TRBJ1-2; 7 bases match TRBD1. Germline lookup yields CDR1 MNHNS and CDR2 SASEGT. The CDR3 covers 14 residues. The ends lost 6 bases at V and 4 bases at J; junction bases unmatched: 8. Here the CDR3 DNA reads TGTGCCAGCAGCCAAGACAGGGTCCCCTATGGCTACACCTTC. Protein: CASSQDRVPYGYTF.

This clonotype showed up just once. DNA for the CDR3: TGTGCCAGCAGTTATGAAGTCCAAGATACGCAGTATTTT. Translating gives CASSYEVQDTQYF. The chain links TRBV12-3 or TRBV12-4 to TRBJ2-3; D is unclear. Trimming took 4 bases from V and 5 from J, leaving 10 bases between them. CDR3 size: 13 residues.

This clonotype appeared a single time. The chain recombines TRBV7-2 with TRBJ2-5, with 10 bases matching TRBD2. The V gene end was trimmed by 1 base and the J gene end by 4 bases; junction bases not matched to a gene: 9. The CDR3 runs to 17 residues. Germline lookup yields CDR1 SGHTA and CDR2 FQGNSA. Here the CDR3 reads CASSLVAASGSPETQYF. CDR3 bases: TGTGCCAGCAGCTTAGTGGCGGCTAGCGGGAGCCCAGAGACCCAGTACTTC.

This chain joins TRBV5-1 and TRBJ1-1, with TRBD1 matching over 8 bases. Germline CDR1 reads SGHRS; CDR2 reads YFSETQ. Trimming cost V 4 bases and J 5 bases; bases outside gene matches: 25. The CDR3 sequence is 20 residues long. In DNA form, the CDR3 reads TGCGCCAGCAGCCCGGAAGGGACAGGTCTCTTCTCCGGGGGTAGGACTGAAGCTTTCTTT. Encoded protein: CASSPEGTGLFSGGRTEAFF.

The J gene is TRBJ2-7, the V gene TRBV10-3; D is unclear. From germline, CDR1 is ENHRY and CDR2 SYGVKD. The ends were cut back, 2 bases at V and 6 bases at J, with 11 bases in the middle. The CDR3 runs to 13 residues. CDR3 protein: CAISERIGGEQYF. The CDR3 coding sequence is TGTGCCATCAGTGAGAGGATCGGCGGCGAGCAGTACTTC.

This clonotype was detected a few times. The chain combines TRBV30 with TRBJ1-5, with no clear D. CDR1 and CDR2 from the germline V gene are GTSNPN and SVGIG (reference sequence). The CDR3 consists of 13 residues. The V end lost 5 bases, the J end lost 0 bases, and 8 bases lay between the germline ends. In DNA form, the CDR3 reads TGTGCCTGGTCTTACAGTAGCAATCAGCCCCAGCATTTT. Its protein product is CAWSYSSNQPQHF.

The chain recombines TRBV6-6 with TRBJ1-1, with D unclear. The CDR3 totals 14 residues. Germline-derived CDR1 and CDR2 are MNHNY and SVGAGI (reference sequence). Trimming shortened V by 0 bases and J by 0 bases, and 5 bases separated the two germline ends. CDR3 bases: TGTGCCAGCAGTTACTCCCTCTTGAACACTGAAGCTTTCTTT. Translated: CASSYSLLNTEAFF.